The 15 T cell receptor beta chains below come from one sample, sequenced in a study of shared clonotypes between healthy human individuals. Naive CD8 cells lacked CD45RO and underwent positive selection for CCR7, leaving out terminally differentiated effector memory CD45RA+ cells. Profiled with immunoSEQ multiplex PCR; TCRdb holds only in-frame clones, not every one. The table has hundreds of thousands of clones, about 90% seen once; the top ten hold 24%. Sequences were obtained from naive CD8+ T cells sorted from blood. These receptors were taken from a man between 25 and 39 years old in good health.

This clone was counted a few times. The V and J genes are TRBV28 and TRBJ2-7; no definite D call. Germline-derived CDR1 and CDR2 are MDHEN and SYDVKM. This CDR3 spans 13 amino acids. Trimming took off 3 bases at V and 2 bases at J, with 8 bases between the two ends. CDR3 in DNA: TGTGCCAGCAGTTTTTGGGATACCTACGAGCAGTACTTC. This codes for CASSFWDTYEQYF.

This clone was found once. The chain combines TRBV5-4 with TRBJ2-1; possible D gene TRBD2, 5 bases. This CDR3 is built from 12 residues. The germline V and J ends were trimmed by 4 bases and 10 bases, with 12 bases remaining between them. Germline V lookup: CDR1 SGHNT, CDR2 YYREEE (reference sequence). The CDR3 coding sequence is TGTGCCAGCAGCCCGAAGGAGCGGGAGCAGTTCTTC. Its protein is CASSPKEREQFF.

CDR3 in DNA: TGTGCCAGCAGTTTGGACAGCTACCAAGAGACCCAGTACTTC. The encoded protein is CASSLDSYQETQYF. The chain employs TRBV28 and TRBJ2-5, with D possibly TRBD1 on 6 matching bases. Germline CDR1 is MDHEN and CDR2 is SYDVKM. Trimming stripped 3 bases from V and 0 bases from J, with 8 bases between. CDR3 length equals 14 residues. Full variable domain (outside the CDR3, taken from reference TRBV28 and TRBJ2-5): DVKVTQSSRYLVKRTGEKVFLECVQDMDHENMFWYRQDPGLGLRLIYFSYDVKMKEKGDIPEGYSVSREKKERFSLILESASTNQTSMYLCASSLDSYQETQYFGPGTRLLVL.

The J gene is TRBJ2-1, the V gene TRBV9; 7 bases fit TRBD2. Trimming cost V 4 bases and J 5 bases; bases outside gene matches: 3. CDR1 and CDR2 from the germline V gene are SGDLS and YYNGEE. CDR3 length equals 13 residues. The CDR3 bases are TGTGCCAGCAGCCGAGCGGGAAACAATGAGCAGTTCTTC. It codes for CASSRAGNNEQFF.

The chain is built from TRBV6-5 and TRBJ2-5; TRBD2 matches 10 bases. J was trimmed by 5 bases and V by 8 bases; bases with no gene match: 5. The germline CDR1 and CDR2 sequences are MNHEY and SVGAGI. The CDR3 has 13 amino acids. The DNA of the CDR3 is TGTGCCAGCGGGCTAGCGGGAGTGGAGACCCAGTACTTC. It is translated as CASGLAGVETQYF.

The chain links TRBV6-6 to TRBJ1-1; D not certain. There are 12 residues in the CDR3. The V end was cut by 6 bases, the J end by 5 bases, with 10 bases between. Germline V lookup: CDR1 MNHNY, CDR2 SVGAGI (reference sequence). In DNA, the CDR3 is TGTGCCAGCAGATCCTCGGGGACTGAAGCTTTCTTT. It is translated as CASRSSGTEAFF.

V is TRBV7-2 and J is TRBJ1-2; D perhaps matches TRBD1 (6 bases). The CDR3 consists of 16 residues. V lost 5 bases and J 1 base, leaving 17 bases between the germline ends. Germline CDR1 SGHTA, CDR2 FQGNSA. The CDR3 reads CASSLPREGVNYGYTF. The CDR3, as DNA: TGTGCCAGCAGCCTCCCCCGGGAGGGGGTTAACTATGGCTACACCTTC.

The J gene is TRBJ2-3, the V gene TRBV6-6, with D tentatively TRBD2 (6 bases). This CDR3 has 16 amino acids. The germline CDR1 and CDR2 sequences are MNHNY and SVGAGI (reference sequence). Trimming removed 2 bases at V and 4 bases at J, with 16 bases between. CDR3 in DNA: TGTGCCAGCAGTTACAGTAGGGAGAGCGGGTCAGATACGCAGTATTTT. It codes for CASSYSRESGSDTQYF.

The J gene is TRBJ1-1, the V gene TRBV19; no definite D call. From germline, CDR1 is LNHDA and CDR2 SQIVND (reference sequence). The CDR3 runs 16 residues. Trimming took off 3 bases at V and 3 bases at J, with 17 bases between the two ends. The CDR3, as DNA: TGTGCCAGTAGTATCCTTTTCGACCCTGGGGACACTGAAGCTTTCTTT. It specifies CASSILFDPGDTEAFF.

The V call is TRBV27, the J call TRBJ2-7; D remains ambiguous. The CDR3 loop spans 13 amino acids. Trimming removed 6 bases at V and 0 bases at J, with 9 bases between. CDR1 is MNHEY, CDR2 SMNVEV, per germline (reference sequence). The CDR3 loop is CASRDLLSYEQYF. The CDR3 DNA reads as TGTGCCAGCAGGGACCTTCTCTCCTACGAGCAGTACTTC.

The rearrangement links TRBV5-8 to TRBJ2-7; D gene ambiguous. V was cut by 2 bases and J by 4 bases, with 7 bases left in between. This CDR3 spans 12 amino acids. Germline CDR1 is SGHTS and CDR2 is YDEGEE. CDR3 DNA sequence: TGTGCCAGCAGCTTAGTATTTTACGAGCAGTACTTC. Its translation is CASSLVFYEQYF.

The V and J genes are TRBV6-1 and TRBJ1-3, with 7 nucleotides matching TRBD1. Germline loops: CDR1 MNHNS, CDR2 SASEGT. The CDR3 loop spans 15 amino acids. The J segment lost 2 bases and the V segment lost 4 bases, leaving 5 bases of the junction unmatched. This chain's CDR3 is CASSGLTGTGNTIYF. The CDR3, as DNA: TGTGCCAGCAGTGGTCTGACAGGGACTGGAAACACCATATATTTT.

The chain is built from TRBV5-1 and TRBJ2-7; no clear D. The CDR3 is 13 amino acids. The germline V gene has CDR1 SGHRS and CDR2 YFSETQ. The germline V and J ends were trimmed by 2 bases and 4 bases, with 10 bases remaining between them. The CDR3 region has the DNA TGCGCCAGCAGCTTTGGTGTGGGGTACGAGCAGTACTTC. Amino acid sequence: CASSFGVGYEQYF.

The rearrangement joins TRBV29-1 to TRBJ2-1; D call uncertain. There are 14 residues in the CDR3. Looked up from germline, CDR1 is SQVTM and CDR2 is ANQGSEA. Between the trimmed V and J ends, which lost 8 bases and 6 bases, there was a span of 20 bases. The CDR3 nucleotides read TGCAGCCACTCCGCTGGAGATGGCGGCAATGAGCAGTTCTTC. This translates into CSHSAGDGGNEQFF.

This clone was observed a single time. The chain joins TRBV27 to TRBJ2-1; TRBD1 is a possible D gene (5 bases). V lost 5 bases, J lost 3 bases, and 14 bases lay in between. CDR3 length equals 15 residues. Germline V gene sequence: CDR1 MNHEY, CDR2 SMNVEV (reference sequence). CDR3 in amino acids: CASSLRTSNYNEQFF. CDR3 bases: TGTGCCAGCAGTCTACGGACATCGAACTACAATGAGCAGTTCTTC.